This TCR beta chain was sequenced in a study of Ad26.COV2.S vaccination and SARS-CoV-2 variants. Study-level findings and limits: Those who received the vaccine showed greater spike-specific TCR breadth than those given placebo. The authors reported substantial breadth in spike-specific CD8+ and CD4+ T cell responses after vaccination.

TCRdb's table, derived via immunoSEQ multiplex PCR, lists solely in-frame clones and lacks some. This sample yields about 180,000 clones, of which around 85% are seen a single time; over 4.5% belongs to the top ten. With regard to this clone: No antigen is known for it.

This TCR derives from a human donor who had recovered from COVID-19. The input for sequencing was peripheral blood, taken after recovery from COVID-19.

CDR3 DNA sequence: TGCGCCAGCAGCTTGGACCGGGTCGGCTACACCTTC. Protein product: CASSLDRVGYTF. This sequence joins TRBV5-1 and TRBJ1-2; D call uncertain. V lost 0 bases and J lost 8, with 8 bases in between. CDR1 and CDR2 from the germline V gene are SGHRS and YFSETQ. The CDR3 is made up of 12 amino acids.